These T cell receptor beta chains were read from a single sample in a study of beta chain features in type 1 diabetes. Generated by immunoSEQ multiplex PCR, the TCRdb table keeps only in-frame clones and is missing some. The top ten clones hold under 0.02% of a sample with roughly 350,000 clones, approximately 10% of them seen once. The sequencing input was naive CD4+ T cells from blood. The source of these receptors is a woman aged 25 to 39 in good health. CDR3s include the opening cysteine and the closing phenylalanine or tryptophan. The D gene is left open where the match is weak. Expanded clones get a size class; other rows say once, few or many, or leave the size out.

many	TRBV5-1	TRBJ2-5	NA	CASSLDRETQYF	TGCGCCAGCAGCTTGGATCGGGAGACCCAGTACTTC
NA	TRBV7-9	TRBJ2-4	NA	CASRPDYRDKESIQYF	TGTGCCAGCAGGCCAGACTACCGGGATAAGGAAAGCATTCAGTACTTC
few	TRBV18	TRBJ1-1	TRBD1	CASSRDSLNTEAFF	TGTGCCAGCTCACGGGACAGCTTGAACACTGAAGCTTTCTTT
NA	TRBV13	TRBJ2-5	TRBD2	CASSQRLAGQETQYF	TGTGCCAGCAGCCAGAGACTAGCGGGACAAGAGACCCAGTACTTC
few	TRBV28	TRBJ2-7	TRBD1	CASSSGQGPLEQYF	TGTGCCAGCAGCTCGGGACAGGGCCCTCTCGAGCAGTACTTC
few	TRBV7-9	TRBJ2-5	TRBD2	CASSSLLGIAGGPETQYF	TGTGCCAGCAGCTCCCTTCTGGGGATAGCGGGAGGGCCGGAGACCCAGTACTTC
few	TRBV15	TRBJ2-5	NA	CATSRESTPQETQYF	TGTGCCACCAGCAGAGAGTCGACTCCGCAAGAGACCCAGTACTTC
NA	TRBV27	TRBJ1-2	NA	CASSLLKGDNYGYTF	TGTGCCAGCAGTTTATTGAAGGGGGATAACTATGGCTACACCTTC
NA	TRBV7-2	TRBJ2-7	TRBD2	CASSLAGLAAYEQYF	TGTGCCAGCAGCTTAGCTGGTCTAGCGGCCTACGAGCAGTACTTC
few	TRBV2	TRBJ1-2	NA	CASSDVGDGYTF	TGTGCCAGCAGTGACGTGGGAGATGGCTACACCTTC
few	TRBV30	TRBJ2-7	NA	CAWRAQVFSYEQYF	TGTGCCTGGAGGGCACAGGTGTTCTCCTACGAGCAGTACTTC
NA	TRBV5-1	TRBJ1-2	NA	CASSLDGGPSGGYTF	TGCGCCAGCAGCTTGGACGGAGGCCCATCGGGTGGCTACACCTTC
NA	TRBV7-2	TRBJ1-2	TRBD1	CASSAQGAGDGYTF	TGTGCCAGCAGCGCCCAGGGGGCAGGTGATGGCTACACCTTC
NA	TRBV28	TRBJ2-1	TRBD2	CASSSSGSYNEQFF	TGTGCCAGCAGTTCAAGCGGGAGTTACAATGAGCAGTTCTTC
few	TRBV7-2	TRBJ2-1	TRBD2	CASSPQRDSYNEQFF	TGTGCCAGCAGCCCCCAGCGGGACTCCTACAATGAGCAGTTCTTC
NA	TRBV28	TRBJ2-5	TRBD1	CASGTGVRETQYF	TGTGCCAGTGGGACAGGGGTAAGGGAGACCCAGTACTTC
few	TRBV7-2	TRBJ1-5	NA	CASSSGLSNQPQHF	TGTGCCAGCAGCTCCGGGTTGAGCAATCAGCCCCAGCATTTT
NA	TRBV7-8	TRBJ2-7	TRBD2	CASSLTSGPYEQYF	TGTGCCAGCAGCTTGACTAGCGGACCCTACGAGCAGTACTTC
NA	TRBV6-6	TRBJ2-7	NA	CASSYGQSPLGEQYF	TGTGCCAGCAGTTACGGACAGTCACCTCTGGGGGAGCAGTACTTC
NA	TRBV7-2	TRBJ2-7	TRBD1	CASSTNTGGYEQYF	TGTGCCAGCAGCACTAATACAGGGGGCTACGAGCAGTACTTC
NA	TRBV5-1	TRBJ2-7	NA	CASSPSSDTGYEQYF	TGCGCCAGCAGCCCCTCCTCGGACACAGGCTACGAGCAGTACTTC
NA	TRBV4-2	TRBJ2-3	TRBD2	CASSQVTSGMADTQYF	TGTGCCAGCAGCCAAGTTACTAGCGGGATGGCAGATACGCAGTATTTT
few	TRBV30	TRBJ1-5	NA	CAWSSTGLNNQPQHF	TGTGCCTGGAGTTCCACGGGTCTGAACAATCAGCCCCAGCATTTT
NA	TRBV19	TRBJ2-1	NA	CASSTWSNEQFF	TGTGCCAGTAGTACCTGGAGCAATGAGCAGTTCTTC